Shown below are 31 T cell receptor beta chains from a single sample sequenced in a study of identical twins listed by TCRdb under 2016. The method behind the library was 5' RACE. The sample was run on an Illumina HiSeq 2000. TCRdb's own reprocessing of the public reads used fastp at Q25 and MiXCR and kept productive beta chains. Rows with one shared CDR3 protein collapse into an entry with the most common genes and DNA. The sample includes about 330,000 distinct CDR3 sequences, with roughly an eighth observed a single time. The top ten clonotypes cover 7.2% of the sample. The sample was also reused in another study, on yellow fever vaccine responses in identical twins.

The sequenced sample consisted of CD8+ T cells sorted from blood. Source of these receptors: a woman aged 18 to 35 in good health.

This clonotype was detected only a few times. The chain joins TRBV2 to TRBJ2-3, with no clear D. Germline CDR1 and CDR2: SNHLY and FYNNEI. The V gene lost 8 bases and the J gene lost 0 bases, with 6 bases spanning the gap. This CDR3 is built from 12 residues. The CDR3 nucleotides are TGTGCCAGCGGGTTTAGCACAGATACGCAGTATTTT. Its translation is CASGFSTDTQYF.

This clonotype turned up a few times. The rearrangement uses TRBV20-1 and TRBJ2-3; 9 bases fit TRBD2. The CDR3 is 18 amino acids. Germline loops: CDR1 DFQATT, CDR2 SNEGSKA (reference sequence). V was clipped by 0 bases and J by 2 bases; unmatched bases: 12. CDR3: CSARDSSGALAYTDTQYF. In DNA, the CDR3 is TGCAGTGCTAGAGACTCTAGCGGGGCCCTGGCCTACACAGATACGCAGTATTTT.

This clonotype was recorded at least ten times. The chain uses TRBV28 and TRBJ2-7; TRBD1 matches 8 bases. The CDR3 loop spans 14 amino acids. Germline-derived CDR1 and CDR2 are MDHEN and SYDVKM. V gave up 6 bases and J gave up 1 base; unmatched junction bases: 5. CDR3 loop: CASREQGDSYEQYF. CDR3 DNA sequence: TGTGCCAGCAGAGAACAGGGGGATTCCTACGAGCAGTACTTC.

The rearrangement links TRBV10-3 to TRBJ2-7, with TRBD2 as a possible D gene (6 bases). Germline V gene data show CDR1 as ENHRY and CDR2 as SYGVKD. CDR3 length: 14 residues. Trimming pared 6 bases from V and 6 bases from J, leaving 18 bases between. CDR3 DNA: TGTGCCATCAGGGGGGGAGCTGCGTACAGCGAGCAGTACTTC. It codes for CAIRGGAAYSEQYF.

This clonotype has more than one count but fewer than ten. The rearrangement joins TRBV3-1 to TRBJ2-1; 7 bases are a match to TRBD2. The V and J ends lost 0 bases and 3 bases, in that order; junction bases with no gene match: 5. There are 16 residues in the CDR3. Germline CDR1 and CDR2: LGHDT and YNNKEL (reference sequence). The CDR3 here is CASSQDPSGHYNEQFF. As DNA, the CDR3 is TGTGCCAGCAGCCAAGATCCTAGCGGCCACTACAATGAGCAGTTCTTC.

The chain carries TRBV6-5 and TRBJ1-2, with TRBD1 matching over 8 bases. Trimming at V came to 5 bases and at J to 12 bases, leaving 8 bases not matched to a gene. Germline V lookup: CDR1 MNHEY, CDR2 SVGAGI. This CDR3 is built from 12 residues. CDR3 DNA sequence: TGTGCCAGCAGTGATACGACAGGGGTCGACACCTTC. Amino acid sequence: CASSDTTGVDTF.

There are many counts of this clonotype. This chain links TRBV9 with TRBJ2-3; maybe TRBD2 (5 bases). The CDR3 has 14 residues. V lost 3 bases to trimming and J lost 6 bases, with 14 bases between them. From germline, CDR1 is SGDLS and CDR2 YYNGEE. The CDR3 reads CASSASPLSDTQYF. The CDR3 DNA follows: TGTGCCAGCAGCGCTAGCCCCCTCTCCGATACGCAGTATTTT.

The J gene is TRBJ2-1, the V gene TRBV5-6, with D tentatively TRBD2 (5 bases). Germline V lookup: CDR1 SGHDT, CDR2 YYEEEE. This CDR3 is 15 amino acids long. V lost 4 bases to trimming and J lost 6 bases, with 17 bases between them. The CDR3 nucleotides read TGTGCCAGCAGCCCGGTGGCTAGCCTGGGCAATGAGCAGTTCTTC. The encoded protein is CASSPVASLGNEQFF.

The chain combines TRBV25-1 with TRBJ2-3; D not resolved. V dropped 2 bases and J dropped 3 bases, with 12 bases sitting between them. The CDR3 runs 15 residues. Per the germline V gene, CDR1 is MGHDK and CDR2 is SYGVNS. Written as DNA, the CDR3 is TGTGCCAGCAGTGAAATGTGGGAAGGGACAGATACGCAGTATTTT. Residues: CASSEMWEGTDTQYF.

This clonotype was found a few times. The V call is TRBV20-1, the J call TRBJ1-1, with D perhaps TRBD1 (6 bases). The germline V and J ends were trimmed by 6 bases and 5 bases, with 10 bases remaining between them. This CDR3 comprises 11 residues. Germline CDR1 and CDR2: DFQATT and SNEGSKA (reference sequence). CDR3 DNA: TGCAGTGCCCGACAGGTAACTGAAGCTTTCTTT. It specifies CSARQVTEAFF.

V gene TRBV28 combines with J gene TRBJ2-5; the D gene is possibly TRBD1 (6 bases). V was shortened by 2 bases and J by 5 bases, with 15 bases between the two germline ends. The CDR3 extends over 15 amino acids. CDR1 is MDHEN and CDR2 is SYDVKM in the germline V gene. This chain's CDR3 is CASSLPGAGKETQYF. The CDR3 DNA follows: TGTGCCAGCAGTTTACCAGGGGCCGGAAAGGAGACCCAGTACTTC.

The rearrangement uses TRBV20-1 and TRBJ2-5, with 8 positions matching TRBD2. V was pared by 5 bases and J by 2 bases, with 4 bases of the junction left unmatched. The CDR3 is 13 amino acids. Germline V gene sequence: CDR1 DFQATT, CDR2 SNEGSKA (reference sequence). CDR3 in amino acids: CSAESGGQETQYF. CDR3 nucleotides: TGCAGTGCTGAGAGCGGGGGTCAAGAGACCCAGTACTTC.

CDR3 sequence reads: CASSLREGLRTDTQYF. The DNA for the CDR3 is TGTGCCAGCAGCTTACGGGAGGGCCTCCGCACAGATACGCAGTATTTT. This chain connects TRBV11-3 to TRBJ2-3; 8 bases are a match to TRBD2. V lost 2 bases, J lost 1 base, and 5 bases stayed unmatched. The germline V gene has CDR1 SGHNT and CDR2 YENEEA. The CDR3 totals 16 residues.

This clonotype was detected ten times or more. The chain's CDR3 is CASSYWGYQETQYF. CDR3 sequence (DNA): TGTGCCAGCAGTTACTGGGGGTACCAAGAGACCCAGTACTTC. The chain combines TRBV6-5 with TRBJ2-5, with D perhaps assigned TRBD1 or TRBD2 (5 bases each). Deletions cut 1 base from V and 0 bases from J, with 6 bases between. The CDR3 sequence is 14 residues long. In germline, CDR1 is MNHEY, CDR2 SVGAGI.

This clonotype was found many times. The gene calls are TRBV7-9 and TRBJ2-1; 11 bases map to TRBD1. V was clipped by 4 bases and J by 7 bases; unmatched bases: 6. This CDR3 spans 15 amino acids. In germline, CDR1 is SEHNR, CDR2 FQNEAQ (reference sequence). The CDR3 region has the DNA TGTGCCAGCAGCTACCCGGGACAGGGGGATAATGAGCAGTTCTTC. Translating gives CASSYPGQGDNEQFF.

This clonotype has at least ten counts. The chain is built from TRBV7-9 and TRBJ2-1; a possible D gene is TRBD2 (6 bases). Trimming shortened V by 4 bases and J by 7 bases, and 11 bases separated the two germline ends. Germline loops: CDR1 SEHNR, CDR2 FQNEAQ (reference sequence). CDR3 size: 13 residues. The CDR3 loop reads CASSSDYPNEQFF. DNA of the CDR3: TGTGCCAGCAGCTCGGACTATCCTAATGAGCAGTTCTTC.

The chain links TRBV5-6 to TRBJ2-3; 11 bases are a match to TRBD2. The CDR3 covers 16 residues. V lost 0 bases to trimming and J lost 3 bases; unmatched junction nucleotides: 3. Germline lookup yields CDR1 SGHDT and CDR2 YYEEEE. The CDR3 loop is CASSLVTSGVTDTQYF. For the CDR3, the DNA is TGTGCCAGCAGCTTGGTGACTAGCGGGGTTACAGATACGCAGTATTTT.

This clonotype was recorded at least ten times. The chain recombines TRBV15 with TRBJ2-3, with D perhaps matching TRBD2 (6 bases). The V and J ends lost 5 bases and 3 bases respectively, with 12 bases between them. The CDR3 spans 14 residues. Germline CDR1 reads LNHNV; CDR2 reads YYDKDF (reference sequence). CDR3 bases: TGTGCCACCAGCCCCCTCGGGGGAACAGATACGCAGTATTTT. Translating gives CATSPLGGTDTQYF.

The sample holds a few counts of this clonotype. The chain employs TRBV7-9 and TRBJ2-1; 15 nucleotides agree with TRBD2. Unmatched junction bases numbered 2, after V lost 6 bases and J lost 8 bases. The CDR3 consists of 14 residues. Germline loops: CDR1 SEHNR, CDR2 FQNEAQ (reference sequence). The CDR3 region is CASRGLAGGHEQFF. CDR3 in DNA: TGTGCCAGCAGAGGACTAGCGGGAGGGCATGAGCAGTTCTTC.

This clonotype has more than one count but fewer than ten. The chain joins TRBV7-7 to TRBJ2-5; D uncertain. The CDR3 runs 14 residues. Between the trimmed V and J ends, which lost 5 bases and 2 bases, there was a span of 12 bases. The germline V gene encodes CDR1 SSHAT and CDR2 FNYEAQ (reference sequence). CDR3 residues: CASSRNSGQETQYF. Here the CDR3 DNA reads TGTGCCAGCAGCCGAAACAGTGGTCAAGAGACCCAGTACTTC.

This chain connects TRBV10-2 to TRBJ2-1; 7 bases agree with TRBD2. Per germline, CDR1 WSHSY and CDR2 SAAADI. J was trimmed by 8 bases and V by 0 bases; bases with no gene match: 10. The CDR3 is 16 amino acids. In nucleotides, the CDR3 is TGCGCCAGCAGTGAGTCGGGTACTAGCGTTGGGGATGAGCAGTTCTTC. It codes for CASSESGTSVGDEQFF.

This rearrangement joins TRBV11-2 to TRBJ2-2, with 7 bases identical to TRBD1. Germline lookup yields CDR1 SGHAT and CDR2 FQNNGV. V dropped 4 bases and J dropped 4; count of bases not matched to a gene: 12. CDR3 size: 17 residues. DNA for the CDR3: TGTGCCAGCAGCTCAGACGACAGGGTGATCATCACCGGGGAGCTGTTTTTT. Its protein product is CASSSDDRVIITGELFF. The full variable domain, in which reference TRBV11-2 and TRBJ2-2 provide the parts outside the CDR3, is EAGVAQSPRYKIIEKRQSVAFWCNPISGHATLYWYQQILGQGPKLLIQFQNNGVVDDSQLPKDRFSAERLKGVDSTLKIQPAKLEDSAVYLCASSSDDRVIITGELFFGEGSRLTVL.

In this sample, this clonotype turned up many times. This sequence joins TRBV4-1 and TRBJ1-2, with D uncertain. V was pared by 3 bases and J by 5 bases, with 7 bases between. In germline, CDR1 is MGHRA, CDR2 YSYEKL. The CDR3 consists of 12 residues. CDR3 loop: CASSHQSYGYTF. The CDR3 DNA sequence: TGCGCCAGCAGCCATCAAAGTTATGGCTACACCTTC.

V gene TRBV10-3 combines with J gene TRBJ2-3; D not resolved. Trimming removed 0 bases from V and 4 bases from J, with 8 bases in between. The CDR3 contains 14 residues. CDR1 and CDR2 (germline): ENHRY, SYGVKD. As DNA, the CDR3 is TGTGCCATCAGTGAGTCGGTGAATCCAGATACGCAGTATTTT. It codes for CAISESVNPDTQYF.

This clonotype occurred a few times. V usage is TRBV12-3 or TRBV12-4 and J usage is TRBJ2-2; TRBD1 matches at 7 bases. J lost 0 bases, V lost 5 bases, and 3 bases had no gene match. The length of the CDR3 is 15 residues. This chain's CDR3 is CASSHGTANTGELFF. The CDR3 bases are TGTGCCAGCAGTCACGGGACAGCGAACACCGGGGAGCTGTTTTTT.

V usage is TRBV11-2 and J usage is TRBJ2-7; TRBD1 or TRBD2 may be the D gene (5 bases each). Looked up from germline, CDR1 is SGHAT and CDR2 is FQNNGV. The CDR3 loop spans 17 amino acids. Trimming took off 0 bases at V and 6 bases at J, with 21 bases between the two ends. The CDR3 DNA reads TGTGCCAGCAGCTTAGATAGAGGGGCGTCTGTGTTCGGCGAGCAGTACGTC. It yields the protein CASSLDRGASVFGEQYV.

This chain uses TRBV6-5 with TRBJ2-2, with 10 bases lining up with TRBD1. The germline gives CDR1 MNHEY, CDR2 SVGAGI. The CDR3 is made up of 15 amino acids. J was trimmed by 7 bases and V by 3 bases; bases with no gene match: 5. Here the CDR3 reads CASSYRDRGIGELFF. The CDR3 bases are TGTGCCAGCAGTTATCGGGACAGGGGTATCGGGGAGCTGTTTTTT.

The gene calls are TRBV6-5 and TRBJ2-1, with TRBD2 matching 8 bases. With 4 bases clipped from V and 0 bases from J, the junction kept 2 bases outside the gene matches. Germline values: CDR1 MNHEY, CDR2 SVGAGI. The CDR3 covers 15 residues. The DNA of the CDR3 is TGTGCCAGCAGTTTGAGCGGGGGCTCCTACAATGAGCAGTTCTTC. Its translation is CASSLSGGSYNEQFF.

This clonotype was seen a few times. This chain connects TRBV4-1 to TRBJ2-5, with D possibly being TRBD1 (6 bases). The V gene's germline CDR1 is MGHRA and CDR2 YSYEKL. There are 13 residues in the CDR3. V was shortened by 1 base and J by 5 bases, with 8 bases between the two germline ends. The CDR3 nucleotides are TGCGCCAGCAGCCAAGGGACAGTGGAGACCCAGTACTTC. It codes for CASSQGTVETQYF.

In its sample, this clonotype was seen a few times. The V and J genes are TRBV5-5 and TRBJ1-4; D remains unclear. CDR1 and CDR2 (germline): SGHKS, YYEKEE (reference sequence). This CDR3 spans 14 amino acids. The V gene lost 4 bases and the J gene lost 8 bases, with 15 bases spanning the gap. CDR3 sequence (DNA): TGTGCCAGCAGCCTCCCGGAGGGTATGGAAAAACTGTTTTTT. Translated, it gives CASSLPEGMEKLFF.

This chain uses TRBV27 with TRBJ1-3; D perhaps matches TRBD1 (5 bases). Trimming took 7 bases from V and 3 from J, leaving 16 bases between them. Germline V gene lookup returns CDR1 MNHEY and CDR2 SMNVEV (reference sequence). CDR3 length: 15 amino acids. CDR3 bases: TGTGCCAGCACAGGTACAGGAGAAGGTGGAAACACCATATATTTT. Residues: CASTGTGEGGNTIYF.